This entry concerns a single TCR beta chain. The antigen is not known. This same CDR3 is encoded by further DNA sequences in the sample. The V end lost 0 bases, the J end lost 10 bases, and 15 bases lay between the germline ends. The CDR3 contains 14 residues. The V gene's germline CDR1 is SGDLS and CDR2 YYNGEE. The sample originates from a study of STAT5B mutations in CD4+ large granular lymphocyte leukemia. Study at large: Among healthy donors, a particular HLA allele went with more CDR3 'QG' motifs. Study-wide results and caveats: CD4-sorted patient repertoires seemed more clonal than healthy CD4+ repertoires.

The assay was run at survey level. Per the original data handling: A productive frequency of 2.59 x 10-5 was the lowest detectable. TCRdb's copy holds only in-frame clones and misses some; the assay was immunoSEQ multiplex PCR. V and J calls and clone size are as listed in that table; D and trimming were resolved from the DNA. The repertoire consists of about 30,000 clones, with approximately 80% occurring once and the leading ten covering around 2.3%. The specimen was CD4+ T cells from blood buffy coats. The sequence was obtained from a human donor in good health. V is TRBV9 and J is TRBJ2-3; D remains unclear. The DNA of the CDR3 is TGTGCCAGCAGCGTAGGGCTACCTATCGGGTCGCAGTATTTT. It encodes CASSVGLPIGSQYF.